The 8 T cell receptor beta chains below come from one sample, sequenced in a study of blood T cell repertoires in COVID-19. Profiled with immunoSEQ multiplex PCR; TCRdb holds only in-frame clones, not every one. The sample consists of 100,000 to 110,000 clones, 88% of them appearing once. Sequenced sample: peripheral blood. The receptor set was obtained from a human donor in a cohort sampled during active COVID-19.

The chain recombines TRBV6-5 with TRBJ2-7, with D tentatively TRBD2 (5 bases). CDR1 and CDR2 (germline): MNHEY, SVGAGI. V was pared by 5 bases and J by 6 bases, with 11 bases between. The CDR3 covers 12 residues. The CDR3 spells CASSRSGSEQYF. The DNA for the CDR3 is TGTGCCAGCAGTCGTTCGGGGAGCGAGCAGTACTTC.

The chain uses TRBV7-9 and TRBJ2-1; 9 bases agree with TRBD2. CDR3 length: 16 amino acids. V dropped 2 bases and J dropped 4; count of bases not matched to a gene: 6. Germline assignment: CDR1 SEHNR and CDR2 FQNEAQ (reference sequence). This chain's CDR3 is CASSLFATSGYNEQFF. The CDR3 DNA reads TGTGCCAGCAGCTTATTTGCGACTAGCGGTTACAATGAGCAGTTCTTC. The variable domain in full, completed from reference TRBV7-9 and TRBJ2-1, reads DTGVSQNPRHKITKRGQNVTFRCDPISEHNRLYWYRQTLGQGPEFLTYFQNEAQLEKSRLLSDRFSAERPKGSFSTLEIQRTEQGDSAMYLCASSLFATSGYNEQFFGPGTRLTVL.

The gene calls are TRBV5-6 and TRBJ1-3; D gene unclear. The CDR3 runs 15 residues. The germline V gene encodes CDR1 SGHDT and CDR2 YYEEEE. Trimming stripped 1 base from V and 0 bases from J, with 8 bases between. The CDR3 DNA reads as TGTGCCAGCAGCTTGTCCGGGAACTCTGGAAACACCATATATTTT. Protein: CASSLSGNSGNTIYF.

This CDR3 reads CASSYKPGQGHLRTEAFF. The CDR3 nucleotides read TGCGCCAGCAGCTACAAACCGGGACAGGGGCACCTGAGGACTGAAGCTTTCTTT. The V gene is TRBV4-1, the J gene TRBJ1-1, with 10 bases identical to TRBD1. This CDR3 has 18 residues. J lost 5 bases, V lost 5 bases, and 17 bases had no gene match. In germline, CDR1 is MGHRA, CDR2 YSYEKL.

V gene TRBV10-3 combines with J gene TRBJ2-3; 14 bases map to TRBD2. The CDR3 loop spans 17 amino acids. The germline gives CDR1 ENHRY, CDR2 SYGVKD. Trimming removed 3 bases from V and 4 bases from J; junction bases left unmatched: 6. The CDR3 DNA is TGTGCCATCAGTGAAATGGGACTAGCGGGAGAGGCAGATACGCAGTATTTT. It is translated as CAISEMGLAGEADTQYF.

The rearrangement links TRBV2 to TRBJ2-3, with D possibly being TRBD2 (6 bases). Trimming shortened V by 4 bases and J by 1 base, and 12 bases separated the two germline ends. In germline, CDR1 is SNHLY, CDR2 FYNNEI. This CDR3 region has 15 residues. Here the CDR3 reads CASSAVPSGTDTQYF. In DNA form, the CDR3 reads TGTGCCAGCAGTGCCGTCCCTAGCGGCACAGATACGCAGTATTTT.

The chain combines TRBV4-1 with TRBJ2-5; possibly TRBD2 for D (6 bases). The V gene's germline CDR1 is MGHRA and CDR2 YSYEKL. The CDR3 contains 17 residues. Trimming pared 1 base from V and 2 bases from J, leaving 17 bases between. The CDR3 DNA follows: TGCGCCAGCAGCCAAGCTCGGATGACCGGGACTCAAGAGACCCAGTACTTC. It encodes CASSQARMTGTQETQYF.

The CDR3 protein is CASSSPGGNTIYF. DNA of the CDR3: TGTGCCAGTTCGTCCCCAGGAGGAAACACCATATATTTT. The gene calls are TRBV6-5 and TRBJ1-3; no clear D gene. The CDR3 length is 13 residues. CDR1 MNHEY and CDR2 SVGAGI come from the germline V gene. V dropped 9 bases and J dropped 4 bases, with 13 bases sitting between them.